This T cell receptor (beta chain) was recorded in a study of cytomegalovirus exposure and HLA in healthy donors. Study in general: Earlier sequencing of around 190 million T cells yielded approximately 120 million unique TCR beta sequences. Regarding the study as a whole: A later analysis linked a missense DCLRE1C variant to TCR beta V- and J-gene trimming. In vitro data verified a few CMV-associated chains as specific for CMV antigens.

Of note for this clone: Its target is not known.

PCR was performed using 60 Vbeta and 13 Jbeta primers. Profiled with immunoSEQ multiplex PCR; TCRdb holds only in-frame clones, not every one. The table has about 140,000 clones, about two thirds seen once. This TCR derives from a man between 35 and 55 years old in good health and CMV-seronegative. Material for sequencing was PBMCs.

CDR3: CASSIARVGNTEAFF. The CDR3 region has the DNA TGTGCCAGTAGTATAGCGAGGGTGGGGAACACTGAAGCTTTCTTT. This chain links TRBV19 with TRBJ1-1; D uncertain. The CDR3 contains 15 residues. The germline gives CDR1 LNHDA, CDR2 SQIVND (reference sequence). With 1 base removed from V and 1 base from J, the gap between germline ends came to 10 bases.